This TCR beta chain appears in the sequencing data of a study of T cell changes during pregnancy in multiple sclerosis. Germline V lookup: CDR1 MGHRA, CDR2 YSYEKL. The CDR3 contains 17 residues. V shed 1 base, J shed 4 bases, and the junction held 12 bases outside the gene matches. Some clones are missing from TCRdb's copy, which holds only in-frame ones; the method was immunoSEQ multiplex PCR. The sample contains more than 65,000 clones, 75% to 90% of which appear only once. Material: peripheral blood, obtained before pregnancy. This chain uses TRBV4-1 with TRBJ2-7; 8 positions match TRBD1. This clonotype originated in a female donor with multiple sclerosis, enrolled in a pregnancy study. CDR3 in amino acids: CASSQGGSGDRFYEQYF. As DNA, the CDR3 is TGCGCCAGCAGCCAAGGGGGTTCGGGGGACAGGTTTTACGAGCAGTACTTC.